These T cell receptor beta chains were read from a single sample in a study of control samples from healthy donors and cancer patients. Assay: immunoSEQ multiplex PCR; the TCRdb copy retains only in-frame clones and omits some. This table has 35,000 to 50,000 clones, around 78% appearing once. Sequencing input: blood. These TCRs come from a man in his 60s in good health. Both conserved end residues are part of each CDR3. A D gene is named only where the DNA matches it firmly. Clone size is stated in some rows and not others, as once, few, many or a class when expanded.

j_gene: TRBJ1-2; abundance: -; d_gene: -; v_gene: TRBV5-5; CDR3aa: CASSLGQSTYGYTF; CDR3nt: TGTGCCAGCAGCTTGGGGCAGAGTACCTATGGCTACACCTTC
j_gene: TRBJ2-7; abundance: -; d_gene: TRBD2; v_gene: TRBV5-4; CDR3aa: CASSLNGGAVTEQYF; CDR3nt: TGTGCCAGCAGCCTGAACGGGGGGGCCGTGACCGAGCAGTACTTC
j_gene: TRBJ2-1; abundance: -; d_gene: -; v_gene: TRBV7-2; CDR3aa: CASSPRGGSSYNEQFF; CDR3nt: TGTGCCAGCAGCCCACGCGGCGGCAGCTCCTACAATGAGCAGTTCTTC
j_gene: TRBJ1-1; abundance: -; d_gene: TRBD1; v_gene: TRBV20-1; CDR3aa: CSARTGTGEVF; CDR3nt: TGCAGTGCTAGAACCGGGACAGGGGAAGTATTT
j_gene: TRBJ1-6; abundance: -; d_gene: TRBD1; v_gene: TRBV2; CDR3aa: CASSVGTVNSPLHF; CDR3nt: TGTGCCAGCAGTGTCGGGACAGTAAATTCACCCCTCCACTTT
j_gene: TRBJ2-1; abundance: -; d_gene: TRBD2; v_gene: TRBV6-5; CDR3aa: CASSKGAGAYNEQFF; CDR3nt: TGTGCCAGCAGCAAAGGGGCGGGAGCATACAATGAGCAGTTCTTC
j_gene: TRBJ1-2; abundance: once; d_gene: TRBD1; v_gene: TRBV3-1/TRBV3-2; CDR3aa: CASSRTDRGHYGYTF; CDR3nt: TGTGCCAGCAGCCGCACGGACAGGGGCCACTATGGCTACACCTTC
j_gene: TRBJ1-5; abundance: -; d_gene: TRBD1; v_gene: TRBV6-1; CDR3aa: CASSESGTGGAGANQPQHF; CDR3nt: TGTGCCAGCAGTGAGTCCGGGACAGGGGGCGCCGGGGCAAATCAGCCCCAGCATTTT
j_gene: TRBJ2-7; abundance: -; d_gene: -; v_gene: TRBV2; CDR3aa: CASGRGVEQYF; CDR3nt: TGTGCCAGCGGCAGGGGGGTGGAGCAGTACTTC
j_gene: TRBJ1-1; abundance: -; d_gene: TRBD1; v_gene: TRBV7-3; CDR3aa: CASSRDRRNTEAFF; CDR3nt: TGTGCCAGCAGCCGGGACAGGCGAAACACTGAAGCTTTCTTT
j_gene: TRBJ2-4; abundance: -; d_gene: -; v_gene: TRBV24-1; CDR3aa: CATQGGSGNIQYF; CDR3nt: TGTGCCACACAAGGGGGGAGTGGAAACATTCAGTACTTC
j_gene: TRBJ1-2; abundance: -; d_gene: -; v_gene: TRBV9; CDR3aa: CASSVVSGGGYTF; CDR3nt: TGTGCCAGCAGCGTAGTGTCTGGTGGAGGCTACACCTTC